This T cell receptor (beta chain) was recovered during a study of neurological immune-mediated disorders. Study-level findings and limits: Across subjects, expanded clones had no CDR3 amino acid sequences in common, pointing to private repertoires in all groups. One related-CDR3 cluster, identified by phylogenetic grouping, held the repertoires of 18 of 34 multiple sclerosis patients and was a possible signature.

One entry per CDR3 protein results from TCRdb running MiXCR on the 5' RACE reads. The sample holds some 120,000 distinct CDR3 sequences, roughly 3.2% seen once. In its sample, this clonotype was seen many times. Its specificity is unknown. The CDR3 runs to 15 residues. CDR1 is WSHSY, CDR2 SAAADI, per germline. V was clipped by 2 bases and J by 0 bases; unmatched bases: 4. Sequencing was carried out using PBMCs. This receptor was identified in a woman younger than 45 with multiple sclerosis. This chain uses TRBV10-2 with TRBJ2-7, with TRBD2 matching over 7 bases. The CDR3 protein is CASSEQRGLSYEQYF. The CDR3 nucleotides read TGCGCCAGCAGTGAGCAGCGGGGCCTCTCCTACGAGCAGTACTTC.